The 21 T cell receptor beta chains below all came from one sample that was sequenced in a study of control samples from healthy donors and cancer patients. Sequenced by immunoSEQ multiplex PCR; TCRdb stores in-frame clones only, minus some. The data hold about 170,000 clones, with 80% to 90% observed a single time. What was sequenced was blood. Source of these receptors: a man aged 25 to 45 in good health.

The chain carries TRBV2 and TRBJ1-4, with D possibly TRBD1 on 6 matching bases. Trimming shortened V by 4 bases and J by 0 bases, and 15 bases separated the two germline ends. The CDR3 sequence is 17 residues long. Looked up from germline, CDR1 is SNHLY and CDR2 is FYNNEI. The CDR3 bases are TGTGCCAGCAGTGCTACCCTGGACAGTGCAACTAATGAAAAACTGTTTTTT. Protein: CASSATLDSATNEKLFF.

The chain joins TRBV7-9 to TRBJ2-1; D is ambiguous. CDR3 length: 12 residues. Trimming shortened V by 3 bases and J by 8 bases, and 8 bases separated the two germline ends. CDR1 SEHNR and CDR2 FQNEAQ come from the germline V gene (reference sequence). The CDR3 DNA sequence: TGTGCCAGCAGCTTTGTACGGGATGAGCAGTTCTTC. As protein: CASSFVRDEQFF.

This clone was recorded a few times. The rearrangement joins TRBV2 to TRBJ1-5, with D unresolved. The germline gives CDR1 SNHLY, CDR2 FYNNEI. The CDR3 covers 13 residues. V shed 5 bases and J shed 4 bases, with 9 bases lying between them. This chain's CDR3 is CASSPRPNQPQHF. The CDR3 DNA reads as TGTGCCAGCAGTCCACGCCCTAATCAGCCCCAGCATTTT.

This chain joins TRBV9 and TRBJ2-7; the D gene is possibly TRBD2 (7 bases). The germline CDR1 and CDR2 sequences are SGDLS and YYNGEE. Deletions cut 0 bases from V and 3 bases from J, with 13 bases between. The CDR3 totals 15 residues. The CDR3 DNA sequence: TGTGCCAGCAGCGTAGTACGGGGGGCCTACTACGAGCAGTACTTC. It codes for CASSVVRGAYYEQYF.

The chain joins TRBV5-1 to TRBJ2-1; D is possibly TRBD1 (6 bases). CDR3 size: 13 residues. Trimming took off 0 bases at V and 7 bases at J, with 8 bases between the two ends. CDR1 and CDR2 from the germline V gene are SGHRS and YFSETQ. Written as DNA, the CDR3 is TGCGCCAGCAGCTTGGGGACAGCAAATGAGCAGTTCTTC. Translation gives CASSLGTANEQFF. The whole variable domain, filled in from reference TRBV5-1 and TRBJ2-1, reads KAGVTQTPRYLIKTRGQQVTLSCSPISGHRSVSWYQQTPGQGLQFLFEYFSETQRNKGNFPGRFSGRQFSNSRSEMNVSTLELGDSALYLCASSLGTANEQFFGPGTRLTVL.

The chain links TRBV3-1 (or the pseudogene TRBV3-2) to TRBJ1-1, with D uncertain. This CDR3 has 13 residues. Trimming stripped 0 bases from V and 1 base from J, with 3 bases between. CDR1 LGHDT and CDR2 YNNKEL come from the germline V gene (reference sequence). The CDR3 region has the DNA TGTGCCAGCAGCCAAGAGGGGAACACTGAAGCTTTCTTT. It yields the protein CASSQEGNTEAFF.

The gene calls are TRBV6-5 and TRBJ1-1; no reliable D call. This CDR3 has 16 residues. Germline V gene sequence: CDR1 MNHEY, CDR2 SVGAGI. Trimming took off 0 bases at V and 4 bases at J, with 15 bases between the two ends. Here the CDR3 reads CASSYSTIGSGTEAFF. The CDR3 region has the DNA TGTGCCAGCAGTTACTCTACGATAGGGAGCGGCACTGAAGCTTTCTTT.

The chain is built from TRBV6-5 and TRBJ1-4; 7 bases map to TRBD1. CDR3 length: 16 amino acids. Unmatched junction bases numbered 13, after V lost 2 bases and J lost 10 bases. Germline V gene sequence: CDR1 MNHEY, CDR2 SVGAGI. The CDR3 bases are TGTGCCAGCAGTTACCTACTTACAGGGGAGGGGAGAAAACTGTTTTTT. It yields the protein CASSYLLTGEGRKLFF.

The CDR3 coding sequence is TGTGCCAGCAGCTTGGGGGGAACTAATGAAAAACTGTTTTTT. Its protein is CASSLGGTNEKLFF. The chain has TRBV5-4 and TRBJ1-4; D ambiguous. Trimming cost V 0 bases and J 1 base, with 4 bases left between them. The CDR3 loop spans 14 amino acids. CDR1 and CDR2 (germline): SGHNT, YYREEE (reference sequence).

The chain uses TRBV4-2 and TRBJ2-4; the D gene is possibly TRBD1 (5 bases). The CDR3 has 16 amino acids. V lost 1 base to trimming and J lost 5 bases, with 15 bases between them. Germline CDR1 LGHNA, CDR2 YNFKEQ. The CDR3 loop reads CASSQVRAGSQNIQYF. The CDR3, as DNA: TGTGCCAGCAGCCAAGTCCGAGCAGGGTCCCAAAACATTCAGTACTTC.

This clone was counted a few times. The chain employs TRBV2 and TRBJ1-1; 8 bases line up with TRBD1. With V trimmed by 7 bases and J by 4 bases, 8 bases remained unmatched. Per germline, CDR1 SNHLY and CDR2 FYNNEI. The CDR3 has 14 amino acids. This chain's CDR3 is CASNTKTGGTEAFF. Written as DNA, the CDR3 is TGTGCCAGCAATACAAAAACAGGGGGCACTGAAGCTTTCTTT.

The J gene is TRBJ2-1, the V gene TRBV6-6, with TRBD2 as a possible D gene (6 bases). CDR1 and CDR2 from the germline V gene are MNHNY and SVGAGI (reference sequence). The CDR3 covers 15 residues. Trimming took 6 bases from V and 5 from J, leaving 17 bases between them. Written as DNA, the CDR3 is TGTGCCAGCAGCCCCCCCCAGCGGGCCAACAATGAGCAGTTCTTC. Protein product: CASSPPQRANNEQFF.

The genes are TRBV19 and TRBJ1-2, with 7 bases aligning to TRBD1. Germline-derived CDR1 and CDR2 are LNHDA and SQIVND (reference sequence). The CDR3 loop spans 15 amino acids. Trimming cost V 5 bases and J 6 bases; bases outside gene matches: 12. The CDR3 DNA sequence: TGTGCCAGTAGTTTCCAGCAGGGGGTCCTGGATGGCTACACCTTC. Translating gives CASSFQQGVLDGYTF. Full variable domain (missing parts from reference TRBV19 and TRBJ1-2): DGGITQSPKYLFRKEGQNVTLSCEQNLNHDAMYWYRQDPGQGLRLIYYSQIVNDFQKGDIAEGYSVSREKKESFPLTVTSAQKNPTAFYLCASSFQQGVLDGYTFGSGTRLTVV.

This clone was recorded once. The chain carries TRBV24-1 and TRBJ2-7; TRBD2 is a possible D gene (6 bases). Germline V lookup: CDR1 KGHDR, CDR2 SFDVKD. CDR3 length equals 13 residues. V was clipped by 5 bases and J by 3 bases, with 10 bases between them. The DNA of the CDR3 is TGTGCCACCAGTGGGGGGGAGGACTACGAGCAGTACTTC. This translates into CATSGGEDYEQYF.

The table lists this clone with a count of one. V and J are TRBV28 and TRBJ1-2; a possible D gene is TRBD1 (5 bases). The CDR3 is made up of 13 amino acids. Germline V gives CDR1 MDHEN, CDR2 SYDVKM. V was cut by 3 bases and J by 6 bases, with 11 bases left in between. As DNA, the CDR3 is TGTGCCAGCAGTTTGGCCCCAGGGAATGGCTACACCTTC. Its translation: CASSLAPGNGYTF.

The V gene is TRBV28, the J gene TRBJ1-5; D unresolved. The CDR3 consists of 16 residues. CDR1 is MDHEN, CDR2 SYDVKM, per germline. The ends were cut back, 4 bases at V and 1 base at J, with 14 bases in the middle. This CDR3 is CASSSPRGQSNQPQHF. CDR3 sequence (DNA): TGTGCCAGCAGTTCCCCCCGTGGGCAAAGCAATCAGCCCCAGCATTTT. The full variable domain, completed using reference TRBV28 and TRBJ1-5, is DVKVTQSSRYLVKRTGEKVFLECVQDMDHENMFWYRQDPGLGLRLIYFSYDVKMKEKGDIPEGYSVSREKKERFSLILESASTNQTSMYLCASSSPRGQSNQPQHFGDGTRLSIL.

The chain uses TRBV6-1 and TRBJ1-5; 7 nucleotides agree with TRBD1. V shed 2 bases and J 4 bases; nucleotides not matched to a gene: 5. The CDR3 contains 15 residues. CDR1 is MNHNS, CDR2 SASEGT, per germline. This CDR3 reads CASSEWGQLNQPQHF. DNA of the CDR3: TGTGCCAGCAGTGAATGGGGACAGCTAAATCAGCCCCAGCATTTT.

This chain joins TRBV6-2 or TRBV6-3 and TRBJ2-7, with D possibly TRBD2 on 7 matching bases. Germline lookup yields CDR1 MNHEY and CDR2 SVGEGT. This CDR3 is built from 15 residues. Trimming stripped 7 bases from V and 4 bases from J, with 20 bases between. CDR3: CASNPRPGGRYEQYF. The CDR3 coding sequence is TGTGCCAGCAACCCCCGCCCCGGGGGGCGGTACGAGCAGTACTTC.

The chain uses TRBV6-1 and TRBJ2-4; 10 bases match TRBD2. The CDR3 extends over 18 amino acids. Germline-derived CDR1 and CDR2 are MNHNS and SASEGT. With V trimmed by 2 bases and J by 0 bases, 7 bases remained unmatched. CDR3 protein: CASSESLAGDLAKNIQYF. CDR3 DNA: TGTGCCAGCAGTGAATCGCTAGCGGGGGACTTAGCCAAAAACATTCAGTACTTC.

This rearrangement joins TRBV29-1 to TRBJ1-2; D gene ambiguous. V shed 7 bases and J shed 0 bases, with 9 bases lying between them. This CDR3 is built from 12 residues. The germline CDR1 and CDR2 sequences are SQVTM and ANQGSEA. The CDR3 DNA is TGCAGCGGATGGACCACTAACTATGGCTACACCTTC. It is translated as CSGWTTNYGYTF.

This clone was detected only once. This rearrangement joins TRBV2 to TRBJ1-4, with D tentatively TRBD1 (5 bases). Trimming left V 7 bases short and J 5 bases short, with 11 bases between. Germline CDR1 is SNHLY and CDR2 is FYNNEI. This CDR3 contains 13 residues. The CDR3 nucleotides read TGTGCCAGCAACGGACAAGTCAATGAAAAACTGTTTTTT. It yields the protein CASNGQVNEKLFF.